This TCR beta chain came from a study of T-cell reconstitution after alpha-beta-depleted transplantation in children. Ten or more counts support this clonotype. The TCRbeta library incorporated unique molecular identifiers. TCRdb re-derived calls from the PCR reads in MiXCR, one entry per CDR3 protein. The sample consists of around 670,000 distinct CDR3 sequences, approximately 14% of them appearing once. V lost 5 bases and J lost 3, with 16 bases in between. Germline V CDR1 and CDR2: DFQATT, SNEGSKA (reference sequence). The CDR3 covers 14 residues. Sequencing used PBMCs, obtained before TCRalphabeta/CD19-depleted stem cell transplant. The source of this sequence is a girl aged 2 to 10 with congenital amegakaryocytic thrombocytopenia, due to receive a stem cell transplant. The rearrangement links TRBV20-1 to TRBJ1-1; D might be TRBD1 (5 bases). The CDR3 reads CSAGTQGSYTEAFF. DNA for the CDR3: TGCAGTGCTGGTACCCAGGGATCTTACACTGAAGCTTTCTTT.